The 17 T cell receptor beta chains presented below share a single source sample, sequenced in a study of shared clonotypes between healthy human individuals. CD8 cells classed as naive were CD45RO-negative and positively selected for CCR7, excluding terminally differentiated effector memory CD45RA+ cells. Assay: immunoSEQ multiplex PCR; the TCRdb copy retains only in-frame clones and omits some. The sample carries some 800,000 clones, more than 85% recorded once. Specimen: naive CD8+ T cells sorted from blood. The source of these receptors is a man aged 25 to 40 in good health.

This chain uses TRBV7-6 with TRBJ2-1; the match to TRBD2 covers 9 bases. V lost 2 bases and J lost 8; bases outside the gene matches: 7. Per the germline V gene, CDR1 is SGHVS and CDR2 is FNYEAQ. The CDR3 totals 15 residues. CDR3 nucleotides: TGTGCCAGCAGCTTAATAGCGGGAGTCAGAGATGAGCAGTTCTTC. This gives the protein CASSLIAGVRDEQFF.

This chain links TRBV9 with TRBJ1-1; no clear D. This CDR3 has 12 residues. Trimming pared 4 bases from V and 7 bases from J, leaving 11 bases between. Germline CDR1 and CDR2: SGDLS and YYNGEE. Here the CDR3 DNA reads TGTGCCAGCAGCCCAAACTCTATTGAAGCTTTCTTT. Residues: CASSPNSIEAFF.

This rearrangement joins TRBV7-9 to TRBJ2-4, with TRBD2 as a possible D gene (6 bases). In germline, CDR1 is SEHNR, CDR2 FQNEAQ (reference sequence). The CDR3 sequence is 16 residues long. The V end lost 1 base, the J end lost 7 bases, and 17 bases lay between the germline ends. CDR3 sequence (DNA): TGTGCCAGCAGCTTAGTGTCCGGGAGTGGGCGCAACATTCAGTACTTC. As protein: CASSLVSGSGRNIQYF. Together with reference TRBV7-9 and TRBJ2-4, the CDR3 gives the full variable domain: DTGVSQNPRHKITKRGQNVTFRCDPISEHNRLYWYRQTLGQGPEFLTYFQNEAQLEKSRLLSDRFSAERPKGSFSTLEIQRTEQGDSAMYLCASSLVSGSGRNIQYFGAGTRLSVL.

J is TRBJ1-5 and V is TRBV28; D gene uncertain. V dropped 1 base and J dropped 5 bases, with 12 bases sitting between them. CDR1 is MDHEN and CDR2 is SYDVKM in the germline V gene. The CDR3 is 15 residues long. CDR3 sequence (DNA): TGTGCCAGCAGTTTATTGGCCAACACCCATCAGCCCCAGCATTTT. Amino acids: CASSLLANTHQPQHF.

This chain joins TRBV15 and TRBJ2-1; D perhaps matches TRBD2 (5 bases). Trimming removed 3 bases from V and 5 bases from J, with 20 bases in between. The CDR3 length is 17 residues. Per the germline V gene, CDR1 is LNHNV and CDR2 is YYDKDF (reference sequence). The CDR3 protein is CATSSDGGLKIDNEQFF. The DNA of the CDR3 is TGTGCCACCAGCAGCGACGGAGGCCTTAAAATAGACAATGAGCAGTTCTTC.

This clone was seen only once. The same CDR3 can be traced to other DNA sequences in this sample. The gene calls are TRBV13 and TRBJ2-7; no clear D gene. The germline V gene has CDR1 PRHDT and CDR2 FYEKMQ (reference sequence). The CDR3 length is 12 residues. V was trimmed by 2 bases and J by 4 bases, leaving 6 bases between them. In DNA form, the CDR3 reads TGTGCCAGCAGCTTAACCGGGTACGAGCAGTACTTC. Residues: CASSLTGYEQYF.

Comments on this clone: This specimen includes other DNA sequences encoding the same CDR3. As DNA, the CDR3 is TGTGCCAGCAGTTTCGCTACTAACTATGGCTACACCTTC. Translation: CASSFATNYGYTF. V gene TRBV27 combines with J gene TRBJ1-2, with D unclear. The ends were cut back, 3 bases at V and 0 bases at J, with 5 bases in the middle. Germline V gene lookup returns CDR1 MNHEY and CDR2 SMNVEV (reference sequence). The CDR3 runs 13 residues.

The chain couples TRBV2 to TRBJ1-2, with D tentatively TRBD1 (5 bases). The V and J ends lost 1 base and 7 bases respectively, with 16 bases between them. CDR3 length equals 15 residues. The germline CDR1 and CDR2 sequences are SNHLY and FYNNEI. CDR3 nucleotide sequence: TGTGCCAGCAGTGAAGGGTTGGGGGGTCTCGGTGGCTACACCTTC. Translating gives CASSEGLGGLGGYTF. The variable domain in full, with the rest retrieved from reference TRBV2 and TRBJ1-2, is EPEVTQTPSHQVTQMGQEVILRCVPISNHLYFYWYRQILGQKVEFLVSFYNNEISEKSEIFDDQFSVERPDGSNFTLKIRSTKLEDSAMYFCASSEGLGGLGGYTFGSGTRLTVV.

The rearrangement links TRBV7-6 to TRBJ2-2; TRBD1 is a possible D gene (5 bases). Per the germline V gene, CDR1 is SGHVS and CDR2 is FNYEAQ. The CDR3 is 18 amino acids. With 2 bases removed from V and 1 base from J, the gap between germline ends came to 17 bases. CDR3 amino acids: CASSLRRADTVNTGELFF. The CDR3 DNA follows: TGTGCCAGCAGCTTAAGAAGGGCGGACACAGTGAACACCGGGGAGCTGTTTTTT.

This clone was detected a few times. The sample holds other DNA sequences that translate to the same CDR3. The chain has TRBV6-6 and TRBJ2-1; maybe TRBD2 (5 bases). The V and J ends lost 5 bases and 7 bases respectively, with 9 bases between them. The CDR3 spans 12 residues. Looked up from germline, CDR1 is MNHNY and CDR2 is SVGAGI (reference sequence). The CDR3 here is CASSPLGNEQFF. Written as DNA, the CDR3 is TGTGCCAGCAGTCCACTAGGGAATGAGCAGTTCTTC.

V is TRBV27 and J is TRBJ2-7; tentative D call: TRBD2 (6 bases). This CDR3 has 14 residues. CDR1 and CDR2 (germline): MNHEY, SMNVEV (reference sequence). V lost 8 bases and J lost 2, with 16 bases in between. The CDR3: CASSRGIAAYEQYF. The CDR3 nucleotides read TGTGCCAGCTCCCGGGGAATAGCGGCCTACGAGCAGTACTTC.

The chain has TRBV13 and TRBJ2-7, with D perhaps being TRBD1 or TRBD2 (5 bases each). V was cut by 3 bases and J by 1 base, with 22 bases left in between. The CDR3 runs 18 residues. CDR1 is PRHDT, CDR2 FYEKMQ, per germline (reference sequence). The CDR3 loop is CASSLRASPGIGSYEQYF. The CDR3 DNA is TGTGCCAGCAGCTTGCGGGCGAGTCCAGGGATCGGGTCCTACGAGCAGTACTTC.

The V and J genes are TRBV5-1 and TRBJ2-7; possibly TRBD1 for D (6 bases). Germline loops: CDR1 SGHRS, CDR2 YFSETQ. This CDR3 is built from 15 residues. The ends were cut back, 1 base at V and 1 base at J, with 12 bases in the middle. The CDR3 region is CASSLYAGESYEQYF. For the CDR3, the DNA is TGCGCCAGCAGCTTGTACGCAGGGGAGTCCTACGAGCAGTACTTC.

With regard to this clone: This probably arose from a read error, given a far larger clone one base away. The gene calls are TRBV7-6 and TRBJ2-7, with a weak D call TRBD2 (5 bases). CDR3 length equals 12 residues. CDR1 and CDR2 from the germline V gene are SGHVS and FNYEAQ. The V and J ends lost 6 bases and 0 bases respectively, with 6 bases between them. CDR3 coding DNA: TGTGCCAGCAGGGGGAGCTCCTACGAGCAGTACTTC. Protein product: CASRGSSYEQYF. The full variable domain, in which reference TRBV7-6 and TRBJ2-7 provide the parts outside the CDR3, is GAGVSQSPRYKVTKRGQDVALRCDPISGHVSLYWYRQALGQGPEFLTYFNYEAQQDKSGLPNDRFSAERPEGSISTLTIQRTEQRDSAMYRCASRGSSYEQYFGPGTRLTVT.

J is TRBJ2-7 and V is TRBV2; 11 positions agree with TRBD2. Unmatched junction bases numbered 1, after V lost 5 bases and J lost 7 bases. The CDR3 loop spans 12 amino acids. Germline values: CDR1 SNHLY, CDR2 FYNNEI. CDR3 loop: CASSLAGGEQYF. The CDR3 DNA follows: TGTGCCAGCAGTTTAGCGGGGGGGGAGCAGTACTTC.

The J gene is TRBJ2-5, the V gene TRBV4-1, with 9 bases fitting TRBD2. Germline CDR1 reads MGHRA; CDR2 reads YSYEKL. This CDR3 region has 15 residues. V lost 1 base to trimming and J lost 5 bases; unmatched junction nucleotides: 5. This chain's CDR3 is CASSQVGTSLETQYF. The CDR3 DNA is TGCGCCAGCAGCCAAGTGGGGACTAGCCTCGAGACCCAGTACTTC.

V usage is TRBV29-1 and J usage is TRBJ2-1, with D hard to call. CDR1 and CDR2 from the germline V gene are SQVTM and ANQGSEA. The CDR3 has 10 amino acids. The V end was cut by 6 bases, the J end by 8 bases, with 8 bases between. The DNA of the CDR3 is TGCAGCGTCGATAAGGATGAGCAGTTCTTC. It yields the protein CSVDKDEQFF.